Listed below are T cell receptor beta chains from one sample, sequenced in a study of blood T cell repertoires in COVID-19. TCRdb keeps only in-frame clones here, not all; method: immunoSEQ multiplex PCR. The sample lists under 65,000 clones; around 90% were seen once. Input material: peripheral blood. These receptors were obtained from a woman older than 75 with active COVID-19. The CDR3 runs from the conserved cysteine through the conserved F or W. A D gene is named only where the DNA matches it firmly. The size of a clone is reported for some rows only, either as once, few or many, or as a class for expanded clones.

>TRBV2|TRBJ2-3|.|.
CASSSISTDTQYF
TGTGCCAGCAGTTCTATTAGCACAGATACGCAGTATTTT
>TRBV27|TRBJ2-7|once|TRBD1
CASSSGTGLDYEQYF
TGTGCCAGCAGTTCGGGGACAGGGTTGGACTACGAGCAGTACTTC
>TRBV11-2|TRBJ2-5|.|.
CASSSERVRQETQYF
TGTGCCAGCAGTTCCGAGCGGGTTCGCCAAGAGACCCAGTACTTC
>TRBV9|TRBJ1-2|.|TRBD1
CASSGPGQGADGYTF
TGTGCCAGCAGCGGTCCGGGACAGGGGGCAGATGGCTACACCTTC
>TRBV2|TRBJ2-3|.|TRBD2
CASTLVGLAGTDTQYF
TGTGCCAGCACCCTGGTTGGACTAGCGGGCACAGATACGCAGTATTTT
>TRBV6-5|TRBJ2-3|.|.
CASSYTRIADTQYF
TGTGCCAGCAGCTACACGAGGATTGCAGATACGCAGTATTTT
>TRBV19|TRBJ1-6|.|TRBD1
CASSVDRATYNSPLHF
TGTGCCAGCTCCGTTGACAGGGCCACCTATAATTCACCCCTCCACTTT
>TRBV28|TRBJ2-7|.|TRBD2
CASSFPLLLAGVHEQYF
TGTGCCAGCAGTTTCCCCTTACTACTAGCGGGAGTCCACGAGCAGTACTTC
>TRBV19|TRBJ2-1|few|.
CASSMLGDNEQFF
TGTGCCAGTAGTATGTTAGGGGACAATGAGCAGTTCTTC
>TRBV27|TRBJ2-1|.|.
CASSLYQGSEQFF
TGTGCCAGCAGTTTATACCAGGGTAGTGAGCAGTTCTTC
>TRBV19|TRBJ1-6|once|.
CASSIGRSYNSPLHF
TGTGCCAGTAGTATAGGGAGGTCCTATAATTCACCCCTCCACTTT
>TRBV5-1|TRBJ2-5|.|.
CASRTANMETQYF
TGCGCCAGCAGAACCGCCAACATGGAGACCCAGTACTTC
>TRBV19|TRBJ2-3|.|.
CASSIPGGTDTQYF
TGTGCCAGTAGTATACCAGGGGGGACAGATACGCAGTATTTT
>TRBV6-4|TRBJ2-1|.|.
CASSGEWSDEQFF
TGTGCCAGCAGTGGTGAGTGGAGCGATGAGCAGTTCTTC
>TRBV5-1|TRBJ2-6|.|.
CASSAPQGSGANVLTF
TGCGCCAGCAGCGCACCACAGGGCTCTGGGGCCAACGTCCTGACTTTC
>TRBV28|TRBJ1-5|.|.
CASSSGASNQPQHF
TGTGCCAGCAGTTCAGGGGCTAGCAATCAGCCCCAGCATTTT
>TRBV5-1|TRBJ2-6|.|.
CASKVAGANVLTF
TGCGCCAGCAAAGTAGCTGGGGCCAACGTCCTGACTTTC
>TRBV6-5|TRBJ1-6|.|.
CAIRERYNSPLHF
TGTGCCATCAGGGAGCGGTATAATTCACCCCTCCACTTT
>TRBV5-1|TRBJ2-5|once|TRBD1
CASSVTGTGEETQYF
TGCGCCAGCAGCGTAACCGGGACAGGGGAAGAGACCCAGTACTTC
>TRBV19|TRBJ2-1|.|.
CASSPGTLNNEQFF
TGTGCCAGTAGTCCAGGGACTTTAAACAATGAGCAGTTCTTC
>TRBV21-1|TRBJ1-5|.|.
CASSAKATGVVDSNQPQHF
TGTGCCAGCAGCGCAAAAGCGACAGGAGTGGTCGATAGCAATCAGCCCCAGCATTTT
>TRBV27|TRBJ1-4|.|.
CASSLVPVSFEKLFF
TGTGCCAGCAGTTTAGTGCCGGTTAGTTTTGAAAAACTGTTTTTT
>TRBV7-9|TRBJ2-1|once|.
CASSVFGGSSYNEQFF
TGTGCCAGCAGCGTATTCGGAGGGTCCTCCTACAATGAGCAGTTCTTC
>TRBV19|TRBJ2-6|.|.
CASSLEQVYSGANVLTF
TGTGCCAGTAGTCTAGAACAGGTGTACTCTGGGGCCAACGTCCTGACTTTC
>TRBV2|TRBJ2-3|.|TRBD2
CASLPGLAGVTDTQYF
TGTGCCAGCTTACCAGGACTAGCGGGGGTCACAGATACGCAGTATTTT
>TRBV6-5|TRBJ1-6|.|TRBD1
CASSYSGTGGSPLHF
TGTGCCAGCAGTTACTCCGGGACAGGGGGTTCACCCCTCCACTTT
>TRBV10-1|TRBJ2-1|.|TRBD1
CASCEDRESGEQFF
TGCGCCAGCTGCGAGGACAGGGAGTCGGGTGAGCAGTTCTTC
>TRBV5-1|TRBJ1-6|.|.
CASSLTLRGGNSPLHF
TGCGCCAGCAGCTTAACTCTCCGGGGGGGAAATTCACCCCTCCACTTT
>TRBV2|TRBJ1-2|.|.
CASSTQIPYGYTF
TGTGCCAGCAGTACACAGATTCCCTATGGCTACACCTTC
>TRBV28|TRBJ1-4|.|TRBD1
CASSSDRDEKLFF
TGTGCCAGCAGTTCGGACAGGGATGAAAAACTGTTTTTT
>TRBV5-1|TRBJ2-3|.|TRBD2
CASSLDEAGGSGTQYF
TGCGCCAGCAGCTTGGATGAGGCGGGAGGGTCCGGGACGCAGTATTTT
>TRBV19|TRBJ2-3|.|TRBD1
CASSASGQSVGPMDTQYF
TGTGCCAGTAGCGCCTCGGGACAGTCGGTTGGCCCTATGGATACGCAGTATTTT